The source of this TCR beta chain is a study of T cell responses to AZD1222 COVID-19 vaccine. With regard to this clone: What it binds is not known.

Study-level points and caveats: Repertoire collection took place solely once the T cell response had peaked.

Generated by immunoSEQ multiplex PCR, the TCRdb table keeps only in-frame clones and is missing some. The sample holds about 120,000 clones, approximately 94% seen once. Sample: peripheral blood, taken 28 days after the second AZD1222 dose. This TCR derives from an adult who received the AZD1222 COVID-19 vaccine.

CDR3 in amino acids: CASSAITAVEGYTF. The CDR3 nucleotides read TGTGCCAGCAGCGCTATAACGGCAGTCGAGGGCTACACCTTC. This chain links TRBV6-5 with TRBJ1-2, with unresolved D. V lost 6 bases to trimming and J lost 8 bases, with 19 bases between them. The CDR3 runs to 14 residues. CDR1 is MNHEY, CDR2 SVGAGI, per germline.